This T cell receptor beta chain was recovered during a study of cytomegalovirus exposure and HLA in healthy donors (dated by TCRdb to 2016 to 2017). Context from the whole study: An earlier analysis of approximately 550 of the donors reported 250 to 350 Gb of sequence data and 117 million unique TCR beta sequences from 190 million or so T cells. Approximately 300 gigabases of sequencing data and around 85 million unique TCR sequences made up an early release that covered fewer than 650 HLA-typed donors. Of the approximately 400 genotyped donors, about 80% fell in the genetic ancestry cluster associated with self-reported Caucasian donors. The study was designed to test whether signatures of past pathogen exposure could be identified by cataloging public T cell receptors. Using immunosequencing, the study profiled T cell repertoires from fewer than 700 subjects and related those repertoires to cytomegalovirus serostatus. Along with the roughly 610-subject first cohort, a separate validation cohort of over a hundred different subjects was used. High-throughput TCR immunosequencing, statistical association of individual TCRs with disease status, and machine learning were combined to predict cytomegalovirus infection status. To study patterns of TCR occurrence, a later analysis re-analyzed previously published TCR beta repertoires from around 670 donors and added high-resolution HLA genotyping. Rather than drawing on any new phenotypic data, the later analysis identified candidate immune exposures from TCR beta sequences and the way those sequences occurred across donors. An earlier analysis of some 500 of the donors used high-throughput TCR beta sequencing to judge whether each TCR beta V gene segment behaved as functional or pseudogenic. Donor age, sex, ethnicity and CMV serostatus were compiled together with the repertoire data. In a later genetic analysis, genome-wide SNP genotypes for about three fifths of the 666 donors were used, and that subset was treated as a discovery cohort. All discovery cohort repertoires had been generated on a single sequencing platform. Both class I and class II loci were covered by HLA typing, at four-digit resolution. The number of donors typed differed by locus, with roughly 620-640 for A, B, C, DRB1 and DQB1, over 500 for DQA1, 600 to 610 for DPA1, and 472 for DPB1. Several DR-DQ haplotypes were treated as single units for association and clustering because of strong linkage in the cohort. On average, over 200,000 unique TCR beta nucleotide sequences were sequenced per donor among 398 genotyped donors of the cohort, with roughly 19% of those sequences being non-productive.

Via the germline V gene (reference sequence), CDR1 is SEHNR and CDR2 FQNEAQ. The V and J ends are trimmed by 3 bases and 0 bases, leaving 8 bases between them. The CDR3 covers 14 residues, taking in both the cysteine and the phenylalanine. Just CDR3 DNA is preserved here, 42 bases in frame from base 1. About this clone itself: Its specific antigen is unknown. No base qualities exist here, and no much larger clone lies one base off it. Other DNA sequences in the same sample also yield this CDR3.

The library was obtained by the immunoSEQ multiplex PCR assay. For the multiplex PCR, a mixture combining 60 forward primers for TCR Vbeta segments and 13 reverse primers for TCR Jbeta segments was used. Amplification of the CDR3 region of rearranged TCR beta genes was performed with a multiplex PCR assay on genomic DNA. The Illumina HiSeq System was used to sequence the amplified TCR beta libraries as 87-base-pair reads. The authors' analysis ran thus. A later analysis counted approximately 76 million unique TCR beta chains across the 690 or so repertoires, and roughly 9.9 million of these chains were shared by at least two donors. Raw reads were error-corrected and collapsed into unique sequences with a nearest-neighbor algorithm that merged closely related sequences to remove PCR and sequencing errors. V, D and J gene segments were assigned by aligning CDR3 sequences to IMGT reference sequences. For a sequence to be retained, a match of at least six nucleotides to both a V gene segment and a J gene segment was required. A rearrangement was called productive if the CDR3 had no stop codons and remained in frame with V and J, and every other rearrangement was called non-productive. Following IMGT convention, CDR3 was defined as the stretch from the second conserved V-encoded cysteine up to the conserved J-encoded phenylalanine. In an earlier analysis of just under 600 of the donors, sequences lacking an unambiguous match to a single V gene segment were excluded. An earlier analysis of a few hundred of the donors called V segments functional above 56.7% productive rearrangements and segregating when the between-donor standard deviation exceeded 5%. A statistical classification framework was built to diagnose cytomegalovirus status from the catalog of TCR beta chain sequences. A later analysis assigned V and J genes by comparing TCR nucleotide sequences with IMGT/GENE-DB human TR gene sequences. The TCRdist pipeline was used in a later analysis to assign CDR3 sequences and most-parsimonious VDJ recombination scenarios. A later analysis defined each TCR beta chain by its CDR3 amino acid sequence plus V-gene family, and excluded reads lacking a unique V-gene family. To address suspected cross-contamination and a sequencing artifact, a later analysis removed roughly 640 highly shared, low-generation-probability nucleotide sequences. In a later analysis, a clonal expansion index for each public chain was calculated from normalized within-repertoire ranks of inferred template counts. In a later analysis, generation probabilities were computed using a VDJ recombination model fitted to out-of-frame rearrangements, and the results were checked against IGoR. In a later analysis, TCR-TCR, TCR-HLA and TCR-CMV co-occurrence was scored with hypergeometric tests, and a repertoire-size bias correction was applied to TCR pairs. False discovery rates were estimated in a later analysis by permuting HLA or CMV assignments 20 times. In a later analysis, co-occurring TCRs were grouped with DBSCAN, and TCRdist sequence similarity was added when clustering was performed within HLA-allele-positive subsets. Repertoires with fewer than 30,000 or more than 120,000 public chains were left out of co-occurrence clustering, as were a handful of repertoires with anomalous nucleotide sharing. Not all clones reach the TCRdb copy of this immuneACCESS table, which keeps in-frame sequences only. Checked studies attribute under half of the gap to unresolved V genes and leave the rest unexplained. The D gene and trimming were derived from the DNA, and the V and J assignments and clone size from that table. This sample holds approximately 160,000 clones; 76% were observed only once. The top ten clonotypes cover about 0.8% of the sample.

What the study reported, not specific to this receptor: According to the authors, the approach could potentially be generalized to other disease states and immunological phenotypes. The cohort was sequenced for TCR beta chains only, and without alpha or paired-chain data the features that could be detected were limited. Most TCR sequences were seen in very few donors, while some public TCRs were found in many individuals. A cluster of highly shared sequence variants was judged likely to represent a technical artifact of the sequencing pipeline. A later analysis associated 15,000 to 20,000 TCR beta sequences with specific HLA alleles at a false discovery rate of 0.05. The presence/absence analyses assumed that sequencing depth was roughly uniform across donors, and that assumption may not be true. Immune exposure information for the cohort was limited to CMV serostatus. The classifier was reported to diagnose cytomegalovirus status with high specificity and sensitivity in both the original and validation cohorts. According to a later analysis, parvovirus B19, influenza, CMV and Epstein-Barr virus appeared linked to several top co-occurrence clusters. In a later analysis, the rate of TCR association differed among HLA loci, with DRB1 alleles having the most associated TCRs and HLA-C alleles having the fewest. Three of the identified cytomegalovirus-associated TCR beta chains were confirmed in vitro to be specific for cytomegalovirus antigens. When HLA alleles, especially DR and DQ, strongly co-occurred, attributing TCR associations to individual alleles was difficult. Most CMV-associated TCR beta chains appeared to be HLA-restricted in a later analysis, and the HLA associations seemed to be driven largely by CMV exposure. HLA typing was unavailable for some donors at each locus, so association tests used only the typed subset. Correlated functional status among segregating V segments might be attributable to linkage disequilibrium, but an unknown experimental factor could not be ruled out. A further reported finding was that TCR beta sequences accurately predicted the HLA-A and HLA-B alleles for most subjects in the first cohort. The study listed approximately 160 TCR beta chains as associated with cytomegalovirus. Some IMGT-functional V segments, including TRBV6-2 and TRBV6-3, could not be told apart with the 87-base-pair reads, so those segments were excluded. An earlier analysis of some 590 of the donors showed that most TCR beta V segments appeared in productive rearrangements either about 87% or about 30% of the time, which broadly matched IMGT annotations. An association between a missense DCLRE1C variant and V-gene and J-gene trimming of TCR beta chains was found in a later genetic analysis and replicated in an independent cohort. Compared with the roughly 670-donor mean, donors in an Asian-associated ancestry cluster had fewer N-insertions in productive TCRs, according to a later genetic analysis. In a later analysis, HLA-associated TCR beta chains showed more clonal expansion and lower generation probabilities than non-associated chains that were equally common. The earlier analysis of approximately 590 of the donors excluded 15 to 20 rarely observed V segments, including chromosome 9 orphons, because counts were too low.

In total, roughly 670 healthy bone marrow donors made up the cohort. All cohort members were sampled while nominally healthy, although unrecorded immune exposures were likely present. The donor was CMV seronegative and belonged to the group of 352 seronegative cohort members. A peripheral blood sample was collected from each donor, and TCR beta sequencing was performed on peripheral blood mononuclear cells. The Qiagen DNeasy Blood Extraction Kit was used to extract genomic DNA from the blood cell samples. The sequence came from a female donor in good health and CMV-seronegative. The sample taken for sequencing was PBMCs. The sequence is built from TRBV7-9 and TRBJ1-2; the D segment cannot be called with confidence. The nucleotide sequence reads as follows: TGTGCCAGCAGCTTCCGGGGAGCTAACTATGGCTACACCTTC. Its protein reads: CASSFRGANYGYTF.